This TCR beta chain was recorded in a study of CD8+CD57+ T cells in acquired aplastic anemia. Study-level information: Where healthy donors were concerned, CD4+ cells averaged approximately 10 million reads. Regarding the study as a whole: With respect to CD8+ Simpson's diversity, patients and controls did not differ significantly.

V was pared by 4 bases and J by 3 bases, with 10 bases between. CDR1 is MNHNY and CDR2 is SVGAGI in the germline V gene (reference sequence). The CDR3 runs to 13 residues. On this clonotype itself: Its target is not known.

The study profiled TCR beta VDJ and CDR3 using genomic DNA as template. TCRdb fed the reads into MiXCR, producing one record per CDR3 protein. The sample includes 200,000 to 250,000 distinct CDR3 sequences, around 60% of them seen just once. V gene TRBV6-6 combines with J gene TRBJ2-7, with a weak D call TRBD2 (5 bases). The source of this sequence is a human donor in good health. Sample: sorted CD4+, CD8+, or CD8+CD57+ T cells (not recorded which) from PBMCs. The DNA of the CDR3 is TGTGCCAGCAGTTCCGACTACATCTACGAGCAGTACTTC. It specifies CASSSDYIYEQYF.